This T cell receptor beta chain derives from a study of regulatory T cells in long-lasting Graves disease. General observations from the study: Under persistent disease, TRBV28, TRBJ1-2 and TRBJ2-5 were used preferentially.

This clonotype was counted many times. Its antigen remains unknown. Time point noted: newly diagnosed GD, antithyroid drugs for less than 3 months. The TCR library was made from RNA that had been extracted from PBMCs in TRIzol. According to the study, TCR beta libraries were built with iRepertoire HTBI primers and CDR3-region Arm-PCR. One entry per CDR3 protein, called by TCRdb with MiXCR from the multiplex PCR reads. The top ten clones hold approximately 12% of a sample with roughly 610,000 distinct CDR3 sequences, about 15% of them seen once. V was pared by 6 bases and J by 3 bases, with 21 bases between. This CDR3 spans 17 amino acids. Germline values: CDR1 MNHEY, CDR2 SVGEGT. This sample also belongs to another study, concerning T cells in Graves' hyperthyroidism and ophthalmopathy.

The sequencing here drew on peripheral blood mononuclear cells (PBMCs), taken at new diagnosis, from a patient treated with antithyroid drugs. The V and J genes are TRBV6-2 or TRBV6-3 and TRBJ2-4, with a possible D match to TRBD2 (7 bases). This clonotype was obtained from a young man with Graves disease. The CDR3 reads CASSARRGRNDKNIQYF. The CDR3, as DNA: TGTGCCAGCAGCGCCAGGCGGGGGCGAAATGACAAAAACATTCAGTACTTC.